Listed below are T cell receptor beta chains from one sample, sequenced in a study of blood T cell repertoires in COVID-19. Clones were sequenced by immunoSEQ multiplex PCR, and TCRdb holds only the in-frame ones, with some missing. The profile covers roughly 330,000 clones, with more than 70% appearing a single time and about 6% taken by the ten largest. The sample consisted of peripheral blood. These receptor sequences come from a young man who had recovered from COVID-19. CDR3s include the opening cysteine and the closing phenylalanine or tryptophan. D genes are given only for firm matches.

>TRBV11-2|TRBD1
CASSLGQGRDYGYTF
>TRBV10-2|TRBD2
CASSEGAISGSPTDTQYF
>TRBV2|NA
CASSEWGKGRQETQYF
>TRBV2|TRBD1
CASSTDRGSGEQYF
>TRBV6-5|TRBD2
CASTPAGDYNEQFF
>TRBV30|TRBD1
CAWSYEGTGFIGSHNSPLHF
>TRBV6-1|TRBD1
CASSERQGGVGNTEAFF
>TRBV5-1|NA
CASSLDPEGQPQHF
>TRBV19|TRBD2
CASSIRTSGSYNEQFF
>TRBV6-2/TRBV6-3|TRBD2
CASSYSTSYEETQYF
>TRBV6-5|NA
CASSRGRQPQHF
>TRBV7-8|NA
CASNQVSPSYEQYF
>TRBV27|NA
CASTAGLSNTDTQYF
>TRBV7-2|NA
CASSLVQIRGYTF
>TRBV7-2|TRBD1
CASSLVGTGGQGYTF
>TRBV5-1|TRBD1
CASSFGSPGGTKTQYF
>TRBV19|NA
CASNQGANLPDTQYF
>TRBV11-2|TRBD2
CASRPGTSGYEQYF
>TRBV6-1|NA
CASSEAMGAPPGELFF
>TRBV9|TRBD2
CASSVGAGGDYNEQFF
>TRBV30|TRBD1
CAWNPGQEASYGYTF
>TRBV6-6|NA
CASSPRGEAFF
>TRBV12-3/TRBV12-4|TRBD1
CASTTQGGEAFF
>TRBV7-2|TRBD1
CASSLAGQGNTGELFF
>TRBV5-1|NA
CASSTMRDSQVDTQYF
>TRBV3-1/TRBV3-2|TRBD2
CASSHLGRGAYEQYF
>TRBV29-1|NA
CSVDYGSTDTQYF
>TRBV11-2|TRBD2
CASSLRSLAGVLSPEQYF
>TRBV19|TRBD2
CASSTPGLAPYEQYF
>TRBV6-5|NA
CASSYAVEHQPQHF
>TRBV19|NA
CASSTQGPSSYNSPLHF
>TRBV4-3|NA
CASSQYPSNQPQHF
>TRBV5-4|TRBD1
CASSRTGGFYEQYF
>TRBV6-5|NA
CASSYSGLRNTEAFF
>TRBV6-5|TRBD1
CASRRGTGGSYEQYF